Following are 14 T cell receptor beta chains from one sample sequenced in a study of blood T cell repertoires in COVID-19. The assay was immunoSEQ multiplex PCR, and TCRdb's table has in-frame clones only and misses some. This sample has around 12,000 clones, with roughly 89% found just once. Sequencing was carried out using peripheral blood. These receptor sequences come from a human donor with active COVID-19. The donor label of this sample is uncertain.

The V and J genes are TRBV4-3 and TRBJ2-1; perhaps TRBD1 as D (6 bases). Trimming stripped 0 bases from V and 9 bases from J, with 12 bases between. Germline loops: CDR1 LGHNA, CDR2 YSLEER. The CDR3 has 14 residues. The CDR3 nucleotides read TGCGCCAGCAGCCAAGATAGGAGAGGGGGTGAGCAGTTCTTC. Its protein product is CASSQDRRGGEQFF.

The CDR3: CASSPDRAYEQYF. The CDR3 nucleotides read TGTGCCAGCAGCCCGGACAGAGCCTACGAGCAGTACTTC. This chain uses TRBV5-4 with TRBJ2-7, with a possible D match to TRBD1 (6 bases). Germline V lookup: CDR1 SGHNT, CDR2 YYREEE (reference sequence). The V end lost 4 bases, the J end lost 2 bases, and 10 bases lay between the germline ends. The CDR3 extends over 13 amino acids.

This clone was seen only once. The V and J genes are TRBV5-4 and TRBJ1-2, with D tentatively TRBD1 (6 bases). The CDR3 runs 17 residues. With 4 bases removed from V and 2 bases from J, the gap between germline ends came to 21 bases. Germline assignment: CDR1 SGHNT and CDR2 YYREEE (reference sequence). Here the CDR3 reads CASSPGLAGVANYGYTF. CDR3 nucleotide sequence: TGTGCCAGCAGCCCTGGTTTGGCAGGGGTCGCGAACTATGGCTACACCTTC.

The CDR3 bases are TGTGCCAGCAGCAAAGGGGGGGTGAACACTGAAGCTTTCTTT. Its translation: CASSKGGVNTEAFF. The J gene is TRBJ1-1, the V gene TRBV21-1. TRBV21-1 is noted as a pseudogene. The CDR3 is 14 amino acids.

This rearrangement joins TRBV7-2 to TRBJ1-2, with 7 bases identical to TRBD1. The CDR3 extends over 17 amino acids. CDR1 SGHTA and CDR2 FQGNSA come from the germline V gene. V was pared by 4 bases and J by 4 bases, with 15 bases of the junction left unmatched. The CDR3 spells CASSSGGRRQGRYGYTF. The CDR3 DNA reads TGTGCCAGCAGCTCCGGGGGTCGGCGACAGGGTCGCTATGGCTACACCTTC.

The chain couples TRBV24-1 to TRBJ1-6, with TRBD1 identical over 12 bases. The germline gives CDR1 KGHDR, CDR2 SFDVKD. The CDR3 is 21 amino acids. J gave up 3 bases and V 4 bases, and 15 bases lay outside the gene matches. The CDR3 protein is CATSDPKPGTGGDYYNSPLHF. In DNA, the CDR3 is TGTGCCACCAGTGACCCTAAACCCGGGACAGGGGGCGATTACTATAATTCACCCCTCCACTTT.

J is TRBJ1-1 and V is TRBV19; D gene uncertain. Germline V lookup: CDR1 LNHDA, CDR2 SQIVND (reference sequence). The CDR3 has 15 residues. Between the trimmed V and J ends, which lost 6 bases and 2 bases, there was a span of 16 bases. For the CDR3, the DNA is TGTGCCAGTAGCCCGGGTCCCGAAAGAAACACTGAAGCTTTCTTT. Translating gives CASSPGPERNTEAFF.

This clone is hyperexpanded (1% or more) in the sample. The gene calls are TRBV13 and TRBJ2-7; 7 bases are shared with TRBD2. Looked up from germline, CDR1 is PRHDT and CDR2 is FYEKMQ (reference sequence). This CDR3 region has 14 residues. Trimming cost V 1 base and J 3 bases; bases outside gene matches: 3. CDR3 DNA sequence: TGTGCCAGCAGCTTAGACGGGGGGTACTACGAGCAGTACTTC. Its translation: CASSLDGGYYEQYF.

This chain uses TRBV18 with TRBJ2-3, with 7 bases fitting TRBD2. Germline trimming cut 8 bases from V and 2 bases from J; bases unmatched to any gene: 7. The CDR3 covers 14 residues. Germline V gene lookup returns CDR1 KGHSH and CDR2 LQKENI. The CDR3 nucleotides read TGTGCCAGCCGACTGGGGGGGACCACAGATACGCAGTATTTT. This encodes CASRLGGTTDTQYF. Variable domain in full (rest from reference TRBV18 and TRBJ2-3): NAGVMQNPRHLVRRRGQEARLRCSPMKGHSHVYWYRQLPEEGLKFMVYLQKENIIDESGMPKERFSAEFPKEGPSILRIQQVVRGDSAAYFCASRLGGTTDTQYFGPGTRLTVL.

This clone appeared once. The chain is built from TRBV5-5 and TRBJ2-3, with D perhaps TRBD2 (6 bases). The CDR3 spans 16 residues. The germline V and J ends were trimmed by 0 bases and 8 bases, with 19 bases remaining between them. The germline CDR1 and CDR2 sequences are SGHKS and YYEKEE (reference sequence). The CDR3 DNA is TGTGCCAGCAGCTTGGCCGGGGGACGGTCCAAAACTACGCAGTATTTT. It translates to CASSLAGGRSKTTQYF.

This chain connects TRBV3-1 (or the pseudogene TRBV3-2) to TRBJ1-2; D is ambiguous. CDR1 is LGHDT, CDR2 YNNKEL, per germline (reference sequence). CDR3 size: 13 residues. V was trimmed by 6 bases and J by 8 bases, leaving 16 bases between them. CDR3 in DNA: TGTGCCAGCAGAAAGAACCCGGGAGGCGGCTACACCTTC. This encodes CASRKNPGGGYTF.

The chain couples TRBV18 to TRBJ1-5, with a possible D match to TRBD1 (5 bases). This CDR3 region has 13 residues. Per the germline V gene, CDR1 is KGHSH and CDR2 is LQKENI. V lost 5 bases and J lost 3, with 8 bases in between. CDR3 sequence reads: CASSGQANQPQHF. As DNA, the CDR3 is TGTGCCAGCTCAGGACAAGCCAATCAGCCCCAGCATTTT.

Points on this clone: The same CDR3 also results from other DNA sequences found in this sample. The chain links TRBV3-1 (or the pseudogene TRBV3-2) to TRBJ2-3; no reliable D call. The V end lost 2 bases, the J end lost 1 base, and 4 bases lay between the germline ends. The CDR3 extends over 13 amino acids. Germline CDR1 LGHDT, CDR2 YNNKEL (reference sequence). CDR3 in amino acids: CASSQRGTDTQYF. CDR3 sequence (DNA): TGTGCCAGCAGCCAACGGGGCACAGATACGCAGTATTTT.

The chain employs TRBV9 and TRBJ2-7; perhaps TRBD2 as D (5 bases). Trimming took 1 base from V and 6 from J, leaving 11 bases between them. CDR3 size: 13 residues. CDR1 and CDR2 from the germline V gene are SGDLS and YYNGEE. The CDR3 DNA reads as TGTGCCAGCAGCGTATCCGGGGTTGGCGAGCAGTACTTC. The encoded protein is CASSVSGVGEQYF.